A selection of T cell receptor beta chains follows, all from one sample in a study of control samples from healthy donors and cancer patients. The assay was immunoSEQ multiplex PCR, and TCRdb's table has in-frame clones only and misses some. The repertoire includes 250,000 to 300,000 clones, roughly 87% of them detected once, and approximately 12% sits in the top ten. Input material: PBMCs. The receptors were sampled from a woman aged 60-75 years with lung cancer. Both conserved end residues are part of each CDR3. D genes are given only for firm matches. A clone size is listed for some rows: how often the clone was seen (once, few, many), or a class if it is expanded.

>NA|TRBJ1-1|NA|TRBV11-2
TGTGCCAGCAGCTTAGATCTCTGGGGGCCTGAAGCTTTCTTT
CASSLDLWGPEAFF
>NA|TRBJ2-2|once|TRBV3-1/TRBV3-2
TGTGCCAGCAGCCAAGCAGGGACTGCCTTCACCGGGGAGCTGTTTTTT
CASSQAGTAFTGELFF
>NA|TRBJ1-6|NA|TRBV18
TGTGCCAGCTCACCTTTACCCGCGGACACCTTGAGCTCCTATAATTCACCCCTCCACTTT
CASSPLPADTLSSYNSPLHF
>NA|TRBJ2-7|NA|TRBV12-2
TGTGCAAGTCTCCCAGGGGTTCAGTCCTACGAGCAGTACTTC
CASLPGVQSYEQYF
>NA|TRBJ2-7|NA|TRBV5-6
TGTGCCAGCAGCTTGGCCGGGCAGGGAGATTATTACTTC
CASSLAGQGDYYF
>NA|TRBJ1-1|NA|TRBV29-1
TGCAGCGTTTTGGGGGAGAGAATGAACACTGAAGCTTTCTTT
CSVLGERMNTEAFF
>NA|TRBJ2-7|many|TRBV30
TGTGCCTGGAGTTTAGGGGCTTTCACCTACGAGCAGTACTTC
CAWSLGAFTYEQYF
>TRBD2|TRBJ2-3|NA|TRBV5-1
TGCGCCAGCAGCTTGACTAGCGGCCCCGCAGATACGCAGTATTTT
CASSLTSGPADTQYF
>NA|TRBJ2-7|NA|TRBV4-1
TGCGCCAGCAGTCTTGAGGACAGTACCTACGAGCAGTACTTC
CASSLEDSTYEQYF
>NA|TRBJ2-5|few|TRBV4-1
TGCGCCAGCAGCCAAGAAGAGCGGCAAGAGACCCAGTACTTC
CASSQEERQETQYF
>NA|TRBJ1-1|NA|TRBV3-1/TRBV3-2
TGTGCCAGCAGCCAAGATCTTGACTCCTGGAACACTGAAGCTTTCTTT
CASSQDLDSWNTEAFF
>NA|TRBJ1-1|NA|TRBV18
TGTGCCAGCTCACCAAGGGGCGGGAACACTGAAGCTTTCTTT
CASSPRGGNTEAFF
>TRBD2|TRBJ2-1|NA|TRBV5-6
TGTGCCAGCAGCGCTAGCGGGGGGGCTAGGAATGAGCAGTTCTTC
CASSASGGARNEQFF
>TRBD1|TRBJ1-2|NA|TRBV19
TGTGCCAGTACCAGGGGGCCGGGCTATGGCTACACCTTC
CASTRGPGYGYTF
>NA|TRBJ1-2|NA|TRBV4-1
TGCGCCAGCAGCCACCCAGGGAGGGCTAACTATGGCTACACCTTC
CASSHPGRANYGYTF
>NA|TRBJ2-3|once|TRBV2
TGTGCCAGCAGTGATCGCCCCTACGCGGGAGATACGCAGTATTTT
CASSDRPYAGDTQYF
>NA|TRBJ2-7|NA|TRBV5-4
TGTGCCAGCAGCTTGAGGGTTACACCTCTTGAGGGCTACGAGCAGTACTTC
CASSLRVTPLEGYEQYF
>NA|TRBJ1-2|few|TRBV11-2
TGTGCCATAACTCCCCCGTTTCGGCCTGGTACGGGCTACACCTTC
CAITPPFRPGTGYTF
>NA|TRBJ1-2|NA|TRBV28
TGTGCCAGCAGTTTAGGTAGGGGGAACTATGGCTACACCTTC
CASSLGRGNYGYTF
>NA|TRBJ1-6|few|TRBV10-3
TGTGCCATCAGTGAGAGTCACCAAGGGGGTTCACCCCTCCACTTT
CAISESHQGGSPLHF
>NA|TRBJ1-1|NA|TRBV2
TGTGCCAGCGAGAAAGGGTTAAGGTGGAACACTGAAGCTTTCTTT
CASEKGLRWNTEAFF
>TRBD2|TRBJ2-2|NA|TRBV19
TGTGCCAGTAGGCGCGGGAGGGCCACCGGGGAGCTGTTTTTT
CASRRGRATGELFF
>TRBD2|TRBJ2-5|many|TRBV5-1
TGCGCCAGCAGCCGGGGGACTAGCGGGAGGCGAGGGGAGACCCAGTACTTC
CASSRGTSGRRGETQYF
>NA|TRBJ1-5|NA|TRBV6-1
TGTGCCAGCAATGAACCAGGCACCCCAGGACAGCCCCAGCATTTT
CASNEPGTPGQPQHF
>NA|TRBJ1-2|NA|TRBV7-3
TGTGCCAGCAGCTCTGGCCGGGGGGAACGGGGCTACACCTTC
CASSSGRGERGYTF
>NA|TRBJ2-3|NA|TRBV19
TGTGCCAGTAACGGGGACCCAGATACGCAGTATTTT
CASNGDPDTQYF
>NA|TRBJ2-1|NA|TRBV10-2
TGCGCCAGCGGACCGGGCAATGAGCAGTTCTTC
CASGPGNEQFF
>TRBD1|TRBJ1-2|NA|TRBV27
TGTGCCACCAAATTGGGACAGGGGGCTGGGGGCTACACCTTC
CATKLGQGAGGYTF
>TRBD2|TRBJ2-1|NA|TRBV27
TGTGCCAGCAGTTTTGAGGGAGGGCCCTCTTCGCAGTTCTTC
CASSFEGGPSSQFF
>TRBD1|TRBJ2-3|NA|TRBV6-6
TGTGCCAGCAGGCTAGGGACAGACGATACGCAGTATTTT
CASRLGTDDTQYF
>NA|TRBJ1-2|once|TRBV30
TGTGCCTGGAGTGTGGGAGGGATCTATGGCTACACCTTC
CAWSVGGIYGYTF
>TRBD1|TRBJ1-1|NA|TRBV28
TGTGCCAGCAGTCCGGGACAGAGGCGGACGAGTGAAGCTTTCTTT
CASSPGQRRTSEAFF
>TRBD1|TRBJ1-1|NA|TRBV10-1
TGCGCCAGCAGTGAGTCGCAGGGGGGTACTGAAGCTTTCTTT
CASSESQGGTEAFF
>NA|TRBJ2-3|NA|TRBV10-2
TGCGCCAGCAGTTTCCCGGGGGCTGATACGCAGTATTTT
CASSFPGADTQYF
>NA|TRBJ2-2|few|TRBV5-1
TGCGCCAGCAGCTTGTCCCTAGCGAGGAACACCGGGGAGCTGTTTTTT
CASSLSLARNTGELFF
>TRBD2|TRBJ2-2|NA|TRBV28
TGTGCCAGCATAGCGGGAGGGCCCGCCGGGGAGCTGTTTTTT
CASIAGGPAGELFF
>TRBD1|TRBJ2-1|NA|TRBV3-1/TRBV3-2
TGTGCCAGCAGCCAGGGACAGGGGGACAATGAGCAGTTCTTC
CASSQGQGDNEQFF
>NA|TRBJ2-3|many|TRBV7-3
TGTGCCAGCAGCTTGGGACCGAGGGGAGATACGCAGTATTTT
CASSLGPRGDTQYF
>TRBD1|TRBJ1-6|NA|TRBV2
TGTGCCGGGCTGACAGGGGTTAATTCACCCCTCCACTTT
CAGLTGVNSPLHF
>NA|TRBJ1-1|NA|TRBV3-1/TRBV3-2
TGTGCCAGCAGCCAAGGAGGGGCTCACACTGAAGCTTTCTTT
CASSQGGAHTEAFF
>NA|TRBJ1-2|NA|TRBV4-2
TGTGCCAGCAGCCAAGAAGGGCAGGGAGAGGATGGCTACACCTTC
CASSQEGQGEDGYTF
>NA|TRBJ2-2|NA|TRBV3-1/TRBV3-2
TGTGCCAGCAGCCAAGGTACGAGGTTTCCGTCCGGGGAGCTGTTTTTT
CASSQGTRFPSGELFF
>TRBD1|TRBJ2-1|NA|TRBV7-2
TGTGCCAGCAGCTGGGACAGCAGCTCCTACAATGAGCAGTTCTTC
CASSWDSSSYNEQFF
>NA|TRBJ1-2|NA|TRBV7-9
TGTGCCAGCAGGGACTTAAACTATGGCTACACCTTC
CASRDLNYGYTF
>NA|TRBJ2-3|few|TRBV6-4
TGTGCCAGCAGTGAACTAGCTAAGGACGATACGCAGTATTTT
CASSELAKDDTQYF